One and the same sample provided the 15 T cell receptor beta chains below, sequenced in a study of cytomegalovirus exposure and HLA in healthy donors. Primers included in the PCR were 60 Vbeta and 13 Jbeta primers. The method was immunoSEQ multiplex PCR; TCRdb's version includes in-frame clones alone and lacks a portion of them. The sample has approximately 93,000 clones. Source material: PBMCs. The receptors stem from a woman in her twenties or thirties in good health and CMV-seronegative.

The chain recombines TRBV27 with TRBJ1-4; D is ambiguous. The CDR3 runs 14 residues. Germline CDR1 and CDR2: MNHEY and SMNVEV (reference sequence). V gave up 6 bases and J gave up 3 bases, with 11 bases separating them. The CDR3, as DNA: TGTGCCAGCAGATTAGGAGGTTCTAATGAAAAACTGTTTTTT. This translates into CASRLGGSNEKLFF.

The CDR3 spells CASSLAPSSNQPQHF. CDR3 bases: TGTGCCAGCAGCTTGGCCCCGTCCAGCAATCAGCCCCAGCATTTT. The chain has TRBV5-8 and TRBJ1-5, with unresolved D. Germline-derived CDR1 and CDR2 are SGHTS and YDEGEE. This CDR3 comprises 15 residues. Trimming removed 0 bases at V and 1 base at J, with 8 bases between.

This rearrangement joins TRBV4-1 to TRBJ1-4; D remains ambiguous. The V gene's germline CDR1 is MGHRA and CDR2 YSYEKL. Trimming removed 0 bases from V and 4 bases from J, with 18 bases in between. The CDR3 is 18 residues long. CDR3 nucleotide sequence: TGCGCCAGCAGCCAAGAACTGAGGACGGGAAGTGTTAATGAAAAACTGTTTTTT. Encoded protein: CASSQELRTGSVNEKLFF.

The chain has TRBV11-2 and TRBJ2-1, with a possible D match to TRBD1 (6 bases). The CDR3 loop spans 15 amino acids. V dropped 5 bases and J dropped 2 bases, with 13 bases sitting between them. Germline V gives CDR1 SGHAT, CDR2 FQNNGV. The CDR3 DNA follows: TGTGCCAGCAGCATCACAGGGTTGGCCTACAATGAGCAGTTCTTC. This translates into CASSITGLAYNEQFF.

The chain carries TRBV7-3 and TRBJ2-7; 7 bases line up with TRBD2. The length of the CDR3 is 15 residues. Germline CDR1 SGHTA, CDR2 FQGTGA. Trimming took 4 bases from V and 4 from J; bases not matched to a gene: 10. CDR3: CASSSFGGTRYEQYF. Here the CDR3 DNA reads TGTGCCAGCAGCTCTTTCGGGGGGACGCGTTACGAGCAGTACTTC.

This chain uses TRBV28 with TRBJ2-5; possibly TRBD2 for D (5 bases). Germline V gene sequence: CDR1 MDHEN, CDR2 SYDVKM. There are 14 residues in the CDR3. The ends were cut back, 3 bases at V and 0 bases at J, with 8 bases in the middle. The CDR3 spells CASSFLADQETQYF. The CDR3 region has the DNA TGTGCCAGCAGTTTTCTAGCAGACCAAGAGACCCAGTACTTC.

This sequence joins TRBV28 and TRBJ2-3, with 11 bases matching TRBD2. CDR3 length: 17 amino acids. Germline loops: CDR1 MDHEN, CDR2 SYDVKM. V shed 5 bases, J shed 0 bases, and the junction held 7 bases outside the gene matches. CDR3 in DNA: TGTGCCAGCAGTCTCCAGGGACTAGCGGATAGCACAGATACGCAGTATTTT. Amino acids: CASSLQGLADSTDTQYF. Full variable domain (missing parts from reference TRBV28 and TRBJ2-3): DVKVTQSSRYLVKRTGEKVFLECVQDMDHENMFWYRQDPGLGLRLIYFSYDVKMKEKGDIPEGYSVSREKKERFSLILESASTNQTSMYLCASSLQGLADSTDTQYFGPGTRLTVL.

This chain uses TRBV28 with TRBJ1-5; the match to TRBD1 covers 7 bases. This CDR3 comprises 14 residues. V shed 6 bases, J shed 11 bases, and the junction held 13 bases outside the gene matches. Germline V gene data show CDR1 as MDHEN and CDR2 as SYDVKM. CDR3 in DNA: TGTGCCAGCAGAAAGACAGGGCAAAGAGGAGCCCAGCATTTT. The encoded protein is CASRKTGQRGAQHF.

This sequence joins TRBV28 and TRBJ2-7; 9 nucleotides line up with TRBD2. The CDR3 extends over 13 amino acids. Germline CDR1 and CDR2: MDHEN and SYDVKM. V trimming: 7 bases; J trimming: 3 bases; junction bases outside the gene matches: 4. The CDR3 nucleotides are TGTGCCAGCACCGGACTAGCGAGCTACGAGCAGTACTTC. It yields the protein CASTGLASYEQYF.

This chain joins TRBV2 and TRBJ1-3; 9 nucleotides align to TRBD1. The junction had 10 bases not matched to a gene; V was cut back by 6 bases and J by 4 bases. From germline, CDR1 is SNHLY and CDR2 FYNNEI. The CDR3 is 16 amino acids. CDR3 nucleotides: TGTGCCAGCAGCCAAGACCGGACAGGGGCCGGAAACACCATATATTTT. Protein sequence: CASSQDRTGAGNTIYF.

The rearrangement links TRBV28 to TRBJ1-3; possibly TRBD1 for D (6 bases). The germline CDR1 and CDR2 sequences are MDHEN and SYDVKM. With 4 bases removed from V and 3 bases from J, the gap between germline ends came to 16 bases. This CDR3 region has 16 residues. CDR3 sequence (DNA): TGTGCCAGCAGTTCATCCTCACAGGGTTTTGGAAACACCATATATTTT. This gives the protein CASSSSSQGFGNTIYF.

This chain connects TRBV2 to TRBJ2-1, with 7 bases aligning to TRBD2. CDR3 length equals 10 residues. The germline V gene has CDR1 SNHLY and CDR2 FYNNEI. Unmatched junction bases numbered 4, after V lost 8 bases and J lost 12 bases. In DNA form, the CDR3 reads TGTGCCAGCGGAGGACTAGTGCAGTTCTTC. This codes for CASGGLVQFF.

The chain combines TRBV7-3 with TRBJ2-2; 10 nucleotides match TRBD2. The CDR3 length is 16 residues. CDR1 SGHTA and CDR2 FQGTGA come from the germline V gene. V gave up 2 bases and J gave up 5 bases; unmatched junction bases: 5. The CDR3: CASSLGPSGSTGELFF. The CDR3, as DNA: TGTGCCAGCAGCTTAGGGCCTAGCGGGAGTACCGGGGAGCTGTTTTTT. The full variable domain, its missing parts supplied by reference TRBV7-3 and TRBJ2-2, is GAGVSQTPSNKVTEKGKYVELRCDPISGHTALYWYRQSLGQGPEFLIYFQGTGAADDSGLPNDRFFAVRPEGSVSTLKIQRTERGDSAVYLCASSLGPSGSTGELFFGEGSRLTVL.

V usage is TRBV28 and J usage is TRBJ2-1; 10 bases map to TRBD1. Germline CDR1 and CDR2: MDHEN and SYDVKM. The CDR3 has 14 residues. V shed 9 bases, J shed 4 bases, and the junction held 6 bases outside the gene matches. CDR3 DNA sequence: TGTGCCAGTACGCCGGGACAGGGGTACAATGAGCAGTTCTTC. Translated: CASTPGQGYNEQFF.

This sequence joins TRBV6-6 and TRBJ2-1, with 9 bases identical to TRBD1. Germline lookup yields CDR1 MNHNY and CDR2 SVGAGI (reference sequence). The CDR3 is made up of 16 amino acids. J gave up 9 bases and V 0 bases, and 9 bases lay outside the gene matches. CDR3 region: CASSYSEGQGRTEQFF. The CDR3 DNA reads as TGTGCCAGCAGTTACTCAGAAGGACAGGGGAGGACTGAGCAGTTCTTC.